This TCR beta chain was documented in a study of blood T cell repertoires in COVID-19. Study overall: PBMCs, B-cell-depleted T cells, or T cells were the source of the cDNA or gDNA that made up the material.

The assay was immunoSEQ multiplex PCR, and TCRdb's table has in-frame clones only and misses some. This sample has about 93,000 clones, with 90% found just once. The germline gives CDR1 LNHDA, CDR2 SQIVND (reference sequence). Trimming pared 6 bases from V and 4 bases from J, leaving 15 bases between. The CDR3 is 14 amino acids. Sequencing was done on a sample of peripheral blood. The V call is TRBV19, the J call TRBJ1-2; maybe TRBD1 (5 bases). The receptor's source is a human donor with active COVID-19. The donor label of this sample is uncertain. The CDR3 DNA is TGTGCCAGTAGCCGGGGACTCCCAGTCTATGGCTACACCTTC. It translates to CASSRGLPVYGYTF. The full variable domain, in which reference TRBV19 and TRBJ1-2 provide the parts outside the CDR3, is DGGITQSPKYLFRKEGQNVTLSCEQNLNHDAMYWYRQDPGQGLRLIYYSQIVNDFQKGDIAEGYSVSREKKESFPLTVTSAQKNPTAFYLCASSRGLPVYGYTFGSGTRLTVV.